The rows below give T cell receptor beta chains drawn from one sample of a study of cytomegalovirus exposure and HLA in healthy donors. Clones were read by immunoSEQ multiplex PCR, and TCRdb kept only the in-frame ones, dropping some. The repertoire holds 110,000 to 150,000 clones, with over 80% as singletons. Sequenced sample: PBMCs. All receptors derive from a woman aged 25 to 39 in good health and CMV-seropositive. Both conserved end residues are part of each CDR3. D genes are given only for firm matches. Clone size is not always given. Where it is, it says once, few, many or a class for expanded clones.

TRBJ2-1 | . | TRBD1 | TRBV19 | TGTGCCAGTAGTTTTAGGGGGCAGAATGAGCAGTTCTTC | CASSFRGQNEQFF
TRBJ2-1 | . | . | TRBV28 | TGTGCCAGCAGAAGAGGCAATGAGCAGTTCTTC | CASRRGNEQFF
TRBJ1-4 | . | . | TRBV7-8 | TGTGCCAGCAGGCCCAGCGGAGACACTAATGAAAAACTGTTTTTT | CASRPSGDTNEKLFF
TRBJ2-7 | . | . | TRBV10-2 | TGCGCCAGCTCAACCGGGGGTTCCTACGAGCAGTACTTC | CASSTGGSYEQYF
TRBJ1-4 | once | . | TRBV4-1 | TGCGCCAGCAGCCAAGGGACAGTACCCAATGAAAAACTGTTTTTT | CASSQGTVPNEKLFF
TRBJ2-1 | . | TRBD2 | TRBV7-3 | TGTGCCAGCAGCTTTTCTCCGGGGAGGGGCTACAATGAGCAGTTCTTC | CASSFSPGRGYNEQFF
TRBJ1-1 | . | TRBD1 | TRBV27 | TGTGCCAGCAGTCGAAGGGACAGCGGTCCTGAAGCTTTCTTT | CASSRRDSGPEAFF
TRBJ2-1 | . | TRBD2 | TRBV2 | TGTGCCAGCAGTTTTAGCGGGGTGGGCTACAATGAGCAGTTCTTC | CASSFSGVGYNEQFF
TRBJ2-5 | . | . | TRBV7-2 | TGTGCCAGCAGCTTAGGCGGGGGCAAAGAGACCCAGTACTTC | CASSLGGGKETQYF
TRBJ2-7 | . | TRBD2 | TRBV28 | TGTGCCAGCAGTCCATGGACTAGCAGGACCTACGAGCAGTACTTC | CASSPWTSRTYEQYF
TRBJ2-1 | once | TRBD2 | TRBV6-5 | TGTGCCAGCAGACCTATAGCGGGAGGCAATGAGCAGTTCTTC | CASRPIAGGNEQFF
TRBJ1-2 | . | . | TRBV6-5 | TGTGCCAGCAGTTACGGGGCCAATTATGGCTACACCTTC | CASSYGANYGYTF
TRBJ1-1 | . | . | TRBV19 | TGTGCCAGTAGAATCGGGGGGACTGAAGCTTTCTTT | CASRIGGTEAFF
TRBJ1-2 | . | . | TRBV15 | TGTGCCACCAGCAAAGGGACACTCGTCTATGGCTACACCTTC | CATSKGTLVYGYTF
TRBJ2-3 | once | TRBD2 | TRBV6-5 | TGTGCCAGCAGTCGCGGGACTAGTGTTAATACGCAGTATTTT | CASSRGTSVNTQYF
TRBJ1-3 | . | . | TRBV28 | TGTGCCAGCAGTTCCTCCGGGTGGTTCTCTGGAAACACCATATATTTT | CASSSSGWFSGNTIYF
TRBJ2-1 | . | TRBD2 | TRBV28 | TGTGCCAGCAGTAGTAGCGGGGGGAGCTCCTACAATGAGCAGTTCTTC | CASSSSGGSSYNEQFF
TRBJ2-5 | . | TRBD2 | TRBV5-4 | TGTGCCAGCAGCCCCCCTCGGCGGACTAGCGGGAAAGAGACCCAGTACTTC | CASSPPRRTSGKETQYF
TRBJ2-7 | . | TRBD2 | TRBV5-1 | TGCGCCAGCAGCTCGACTAGCGGGGGCTACGAGCAGTACTTC | CASSSTSGGYEQYF
TRBJ1-1 | many | . | TRBV9 | TGTGCCAGCAGCCTCCGGCCCGGAGGGGCTGAAGCTTTCTTT | CASSLRPGGAEAFF
TRBJ1-1 | . | . | TRBV6-4 | TGTGCCAGCAGGAGGCTGGCACCCTTGTTGGCTGAAGCTTTCTTT | CASRRLAPLLAEAFF
TRBJ1-4 | . | . | TRBV28 | TGTGCCAGCAGTTTGGGGGCTACTAATGAAAAACTGTTTTTT | CASSLGATNEKLFF
TRBJ2-1 | . | . | TRBV10-1 | TGCGCCAGCAGTTACGGCCGCGGGGTAGAGGAGCAGTTCTTC | CASSYGRGVEEQFF
TRBJ2-1 | once | . | TRBV7-9 | TGTGCCAGCAGCGTTAGGAGGAATGAGCAGTTCTTC | CASSVRRNEQFF
TRBJ2-1 | . | TRBD2 | TRBV27 | TGTGCCAGTGGGTGGGGGGGTAATGAGCAGTTCTTC | CASGWGGNEQFF
TRBJ2-1 | . | TRBD2 | TRBV29-1 | TGCAGCGTTGAAGGGTTAGCGGGACGGTACTACAATGAGCAGTTCTTC | CSVEGLAGRYYNEQFF
TRBJ1-4 | once | . | TRBV5-6 | TGTGCCAGCAGCGGGGGGACTACTAATAAGTTTTTT | CASSGGTTNKFF
TRBJ2-7 | once | TRBD2 | TRBV27 | TGTGCCAGCAGTTCCCTAGCGGGGCTCCCCGGGGAGCAGTACTTC | CASSSLAGLPGEQYF
TRBJ1-5 | few | . | TRBV28 | TGTGCCAGCAGTTTCAGGGCGTTCAATCAGCCCCAGCATTTT | CASSFRAFNQPQHF
TRBJ2-1 | . | . | TRBV10-1 | TGCGCCAGCAGGGGCCCGGGGAATGAGCAGTTCTTC | CASRGPGNEQFF